The T cell receptor beta chain under discussion was sequenced for a study of graft-versus-host responses after intestinal transplantation. TCRdb's table, derived via immunoSEQ multiplex PCR, lists solely in-frame clones and lacks some. The sample lists 20,000 to 30,000 clones, roughly 85% occurring once. The CDR3 totals 18 residues. From germline, CDR1 is SGHRS and CDR2 YFSETQ. V dropped 5 bases and J dropped 0; count of bases not matched to a gene: 13. This sequence was found in a human patient who received an intestinal transplant, so some T cells may come from the graft donor. Specimen: PBMCs, collected 450 to 480 days after intestinal transplant. The V gene is TRBV5-1, the J gene TRBJ2-4; TRBD1 agrees at 8 bases. CDR3 bases: TGCGCCAGCAGTACAGGGGGGCTCGGGAGCTTAGCCAAAAACATTCAGTACTTC. This gives the protein CASSTGGLGSLAKNIQYF.